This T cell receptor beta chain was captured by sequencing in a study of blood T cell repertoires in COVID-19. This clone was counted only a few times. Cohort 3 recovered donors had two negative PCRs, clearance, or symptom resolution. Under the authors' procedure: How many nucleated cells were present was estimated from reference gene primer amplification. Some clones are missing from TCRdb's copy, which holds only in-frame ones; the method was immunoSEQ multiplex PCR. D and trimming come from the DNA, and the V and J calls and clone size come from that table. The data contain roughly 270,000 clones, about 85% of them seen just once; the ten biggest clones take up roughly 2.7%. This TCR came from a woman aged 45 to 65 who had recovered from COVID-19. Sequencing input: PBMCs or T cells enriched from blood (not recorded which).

The CDR3 DNA sequence: TGCGCCAGCAGCCATTTTAGGGGGACTACTGTCGGGGAGCTGTTTTTT. This codes for CASSHFRGTTVGELFF. J is TRBJ2-2 and V is TRBV4-3, with D perhaps matching TRBD2 (7 bases). Per germline, CDR1 LGHNA and CDR2 YSLEER. V was pared by 3 bases and J by 7 bases, with 18 bases between. The CDR3 spans 16 residues.